A single sample is the source of the 28 T cell receptor beta chains below, sequenced in a study of cytomegalovirus exposure and HLA in healthy donors. The PCR was carried out with 60 Vbeta primers and 13 Jbeta primers. Profiling relied on immunoSEQ multiplex PCR, and the TCRdb table lists in-frame clones only, not all of them. The sample yields around 200,000 clones, roughly 79% seen once. The sequencing input was PBMCs. Receptor source: a man aged 30 to 39 in good health and CMV-seronegative.

The chain links TRBV11-3 to TRBJ2-3; 13 bases map to TRBD2. After removal of 5 bases from V and 5 bases from J, the junction contained 7 bases not matched to a gene. The CDR3 loop spans 16 amino acids. The germline CDR1 and CDR2 sequences are SGHNT and YENEEA. The CDR3 reads CASSQTSGRAQDTQYF. The DNA for the CDR3 is TGTGCCAGCAGCCAAACTAGCGGGAGGGCCCAAGATACGCAGTATTTT.

This clone has a handful of counts. CDR3 residues: CASSLGAAETQYF. In DNA, the CDR3 is TGCGCCAGCAGCTTGGGGGCAGCAGAGACCCAGTACTTC. The chain carries TRBV5-1 and TRBJ2-5; no reliable D call. V lost 0 bases to trimming and J lost 4 bases, with 7 bases between them. The CDR3 has 13 amino acids. CDR1 and CDR2 (germline): SGHRS, YFSETQ.

The V and J genes are TRBV5-1 and TRBJ2-3, with TRBD2 as a possible D gene (5 bases). The CDR3 totals 14 residues. Trimming removed 4 bases at V and 4 bases at J, with 13 bases between. CDR1 is SGHRS and CDR2 is YFSETQ in the germline V gene. Here the CDR3 reads CASSLTIGPDTQYF. The CDR3 DNA is TGCGCCAGCAGCCTGACTATCGGTCCAGATACGCAGTATTTT. Combining the CDR3 with reference TRBV5-1 and TRBJ2-3 gives the whole variable domain KAGVTQTPRYLIKTRGQQVTLSCSPISGHRSVSWYQQTPGQGLQFLFEYFSETQRNKGNFPGRFSGRQFSNSRSEMNVSTLELGDSALYLCASSLTIGPDTQYFGPGTRLTVL.

The chain links TRBV7-6 to TRBJ2-7; D is perhaps TRBD2 (6 bases). V lost 4 bases and J lost 2, with 18 bases in between. Germline values: CDR1 SGHVS, CDR2 FNYEAQ. The CDR3 consists of 16 residues. CDR3 loop: CASSSSGSGTPYEQYF. The CDR3 bases are TGTGCCAGCAGCTCGAGCGGGTCAGGGACCCCCTACGAGCAGTACTTC.

The chain combines TRBV13 with TRBJ1-2, with D unclear. V dropped 10 bases and J dropped 0 bases, with 27 bases sitting between them. CDR3 size: 18 residues. The germline CDR1 and CDR2 sequences are PRHDT and FYEKMQ (reference sequence). CDR3 sequence reads: CATNPPQDEVPANYGYTF. The CDR3 DNA reads TGTGCCACAAATCCCCCCCAAGACGAGGTTCCAGCTAACTATGGCTACACCTTC.

This clone was observed a single time. The V call is TRBV4-2, the J call TRBJ2-7; 7 bases match TRBD2. J was trimmed by 7 bases and V by 1 base; bases with no gene match: 19. The CDR3 loop spans 18 amino acids. Germline CDR1 LGHNA, CDR2 YNFKEQ. CDR3 residues: CASSQAEWETSPTWEQYF. DNA for the CDR3: TGTGCCAGCAGCCAAGCTGAGTGGGAGACTAGCCCCACGTGGGAGCAGTACTTC.

The table lists this clone with a count of one. The chain has TRBV7-9 and TRBJ2-3, with D perhaps TRBD1 (6 bases). This CDR3 has 15 amino acids. The V and J ends lost 1 base and 3 bases respectively, with 11 bases between them. Germline CDR1 is SEHNR and CDR2 is FQNEAQ (reference sequence). CDR3 region: CASSLETGLTDTQYF. The CDR3 region has the DNA TGTGCCAGCAGCTTAGAGACAGGCCTAACAGATACGCAGTATTTT.

This chain's CDR3 is CATLAGLAVFDEQFF. The DNA of the CDR3 is TGTGCCACCTTAGCCGGACTAGCGGTGTTCGATGAGCAGTTCTTC. V is TRBV2 and J is TRBJ2-1; TRBD2 matches 10 bases. CDR1 and CDR2 from the germline V gene are SNHLY and FYNNEI. V trimming: 10 bases; J trimming: 8 bases; junction bases outside the gene matches: 14. The length of the CDR3 is 15 residues.

This clone turned up a few times. V and J are TRBV6-5 and TRBJ2-1; tentative D call: TRBD2 (5 bases). This CDR3 comprises 14 residues. The V end was cut by 6 bases, the J end by 1 base, with 10 bases between. In germline, CDR1 is MNHEY, CDR2 SVGAGI. CDR3: CASSYTGSYNEQFF. The CDR3 DNA reads as TGTGCCAGCAGCTACACGGGGTCCTACAATGAGCAGTTCTTC.

The chain carries TRBV5-1 and TRBJ2-7; 9 bases are shared with TRBD1. Germline lookup yields CDR1 SGHRS and CDR2 YFSETQ. After removal of 4 bases from V and 2 bases from J, the junction contained 4 bases not matched to a gene. The CDR3 length is 14 residues. The CDR3: CASSHGQGTYEQYF. The CDR3 nucleotides read TGCGCCAGCAGCCACGGACAGGGGACCTACGAGCAGTACTTC.

In this sample, this clone turned up once. The J gene is TRBJ1-1, the V gene TRBV19; D unresolved. With 7 bases removed from V and 1 base from J, the gap between germline ends came to 4 bases. Germline lookup yields CDR1 LNHDA and CDR2 SQIVND (reference sequence). This CDR3 spans 11 amino acids. The CDR3, as DNA: TGTGCCAGTAATCGGAACACTGAAGCTTTCTTT. It specifies CASNRNTEAFF.

The gene calls are TRBV5-1 and TRBJ2-5; 8 nucleotides align to TRBD1. The CDR3 runs to 15 residues. The germline V gene encodes CDR1 SGHRS and CDR2 YFSETQ. Trimming took 2 bases from V and 2 from J; bases not matched to a gene: 5. The CDR3 nucleotides are TGCGCCAGCAGCTTTCAGGACAGGGAACAAGAGACCCAGTACTTC. Its protein product is CASSFQDREQETQYF.

The gene calls are TRBV5-1 and TRBJ1-1; D not resolved. Germline assignment: CDR1 SGHRS and CDR2 YFSETQ. CDR3 size: 14 residues. V dropped 3 bases and J dropped 1 base, with 10 bases sitting between them. CDR3 bases: TGCGCCAGCAGCTCGGGAGGGTCGAACACTGAAGCTTTCTTT. Amino acids: CASSSGGSNTEAFF.

V usage is TRBV5-6 and J usage is TRBJ2-1; 9 bases align to TRBD2. Germline lookup yields CDR1 SGHDT and CDR2 YYEEEE. V dropped 4 bases and J dropped 1; count of bases not matched to a gene: 6. This CDR3 comprises 16 residues. CDR3 amino acids: CASSKGGGGSYNEQFF. The CDR3 nucleotides are TGTGCCAGCAGCAAGGGCGGGGGGGGATCCTACAATGAGCAGTTCTTC.

The gene calls are TRBV29-1 and TRBJ1-4, with D hard to call. CDR1 and CDR2 from the germline V gene are SQVTM and ANQGSEA. The CDR3 runs to 12 residues. Between the trimmed V and J ends, which lost 6 bases and 8 bases, there was a span of 13 bases. The CDR3 DNA is TGCAGCGTCGGCGGCCGTGGGGAAAAACTGTTTTTT. Its protein product is CSVGGRGEKLFF.

The CDR3: CASSTTVMNTEAFF. CDR3 DNA sequence: TGTGCCAGCAGTACGACAGTCATGAACACTGAAGCTTTCTTT. J is TRBJ1-1 and V is TRBV6-1; D is possibly TRBD1 (5 bases). The CDR3 consists of 14 residues. The germline V gene has CDR1 MNHNS and CDR2 SASEGT. Between the trimmed V and J ends, which lost 5 bases and 0 bases, there was a span of 10 bases.

This rearrangement joins TRBV7-9 to TRBJ1-4, with 7 bases fitting TRBD1. Germline loops: CDR1 SEHNR, CDR2 FQNEAQ (reference sequence). This CDR3 has 15 residues. V trimming: 1 base; J trimming: 4 bases; junction bases outside the gene matches: 3. DNA of the CDR3: TGTGCCAGCAGCTTAGGGGACAGATATAATGAAAAACTGTTTTTT. Protein: CASSLGDRYNEKLFF.

This CDR3 reads CATSLQTGSSYEQYF. CDR3 nucleotides: TGTGCCACCAGCCTACAAACAGGGAGCTCCTACGAGCAGTACTTC. This chain links TRBV15 with TRBJ2-7, with D maybe TRBD1 (6 bases). V lost 5 bases and J lost 0, with 14 bases in between. The CDR3 covers 15 residues. Looked up from germline, CDR1 is LNHNV and CDR2 is YYDKDF (reference sequence).

V gene TRBV19 combines with J gene TRBJ2-7; 9 nucleotides align to TRBD1. With 6 bases clipped from V and 1 base from J, the junction kept 7 bases outside the gene matches. Germline CDR1 is LNHDA and CDR2 is SQIVND (reference sequence). The CDR3 consists of 15 residues. The CDR3 protein is CASSVQGARSYEQYF. The CDR3, as DNA: TGTGCCAGTAGCGTACAGGGGGCGCGGTCCTACGAGCAGTACTTC. Full variable domain (remainder filled in from reference TRBV19 and TRBJ2-7): DGGITQSPKYLFRKEGQNVTLSCEQNLNHDAMYWYRQDPGQGLRLIYYSQIVNDFQKGDIAEGYSVSREKKESFPLTVTSAQKNPTAFYLCASSVQGARSYEQYFGPGTRLTVT.

This chain links TRBV5-1 with TRBJ2-7; D is possibly TRBD1 (6 bases). CDR3 length: 18 amino acids. Germline V gene sequence: CDR1 SGHRS, CDR2 YFSETQ. V lost 3 bases, J lost 0 bases, and 22 bases lay in between. CDR3 bases: TGCGCCAGCAGCTATGGGGGCCTGGGGGACCTGGTCTCCTACGAGCAGTACTTC. It translates to CASSYGGLGDLVSYEQYF.

This clone was counted once. The V call is TRBV7-9, the J call TRBJ1-4; no firm D call. Looked up from germline, CDR1 is SEHNR and CDR2 is FQNEAQ (reference sequence). The CDR3 length is 14 residues. Trimming took 5 bases from V and 0 from J, leaving 7 bases between them. CDR3 bases: TGTGCCAGCAGCGCGCTAGCAACTAATGAAAAACTGTTTTTT. Encoded protein: CASSALATNEKLFF. The full variable domain, its missing parts supplied by reference TRBV7-9 and TRBJ1-4, is DTGVSQNPRHKITKRGQNVTFRCDPISEHNRLYWYRQTLGQGPEFLTYFQNEAQLEKSRLLSDRFSAERPKGSFSTLEIQRTEQGDSAMYLCASSALATNEKLFFGSGTQLSVL.

J is TRBJ1-2 and V is TRBV28, with TRBD1 as a possible D gene (6 bases). CDR3 length equals 15 residues. V gave up 4 bases and J gave up 1 base, with 13 bases separating them. Germline CDR1 MDHEN, CDR2 SYDVKM. CDR3 in DNA: TGTGCCAGCAGTTCTACTACAGGGTTTAACTATGGCTACACCTTC. It translates to CASSSTTGFNYGYTF.

V gene TRBV7-9 combines with J gene TRBJ1-4; 9 bases fit TRBD1. Losses at the gene ends were 2 bases for V and 3 bases for J; bases not matched to a gene: 13. The CDR3 is made up of 19 amino acids. CDR1 and CDR2 (germline): SEHNR, FQNEAQ (reference sequence). The CDR3 spells CASSLRHLQGARANEKLFF. DNA for the CDR3: TGTGCCAGCAGCTTACGGCACTTACAGGGGGCGCGGGCTAATGAAAAACTGTTTTTT. The variable domain in full, with the rest retrieved from reference TRBV7-9 and TRBJ1-4, is DTGVSQNPRHKITKRGQNVTFRCDPISEHNRLYWYRQTLGQGPEFLTYFQNEAQLEKSRLLSDRFSAERPKGSFSTLEIQRTEQGDSAMYLCASSLRHLQGARANEKLFFGSGTQLSVL.

The chain has TRBV5-1 and TRBJ2-5; possibly TRBD1 for D (5 bases). CDR1 is SGHRS, CDR2 YFSETQ, per germline. This CDR3 contains 15 residues. Trimming shortened V by 2 bases and J by 0 bases, and 11 bases separated the two germline ends. CDR3 coding DNA: TGCGCCAGCAGCTTATATCTCAGGGACCAAGAGACCCAGTACTTC. Amino acids: CASSLYLRDQETQYF.

A few counts support this clone. The chain has TRBV6-6 and TRBJ2-7, with D perhaps matching TRBD2 (6 bases). Germline CDR1 is MNHNY and CDR2 is SVGAGI (reference sequence). CDR3 length: 11 amino acids. Trimming left V 11 bases short and J 6 bases short, with 14 bases between. In DNA, the CDR3 is TGTGCCTCCACTAGCTCCGGCGAGCAGTACTTC. Translated: CASTSSGEQYF.

V is TRBV5-1 and J is TRBJ2-5, with TRBD1 as a possible D gene (5 bases). CDR1 SGHRS and CDR2 YFSETQ come from the germline V gene. Deletions cut 1 base from V and 1 base from J, with 11 bases between. This CDR3 contains 15 residues. The CDR3 nucleotides read TGCGCCAGCAGCTTGTACCCAGGGTCCCAAGAGACCCAGTACTTC. Translated: CASSLYPGSQETQYF.

The V and J genes are TRBV5-1 and TRBJ2-2; 16 nucleotides line up with TRBD2. The CDR3 is 18 amino acids. J was trimmed by 6 bases and V by 3 bases; bases with no gene match: 8. Germline-derived CDR1 and CDR2 are SGHRS and YFSETQ. The DNA of the CDR3 is TGCGCCAGCAGCTCTGCCGGGACTAGCGGGAGGGCCTCCGGGGAGCTGTTTTTT. Its protein is CASSSAGTSGRASGELFF.

Only a few counts were recorded for this clone. J is TRBJ2-3 and V is TRBV9, with 13 bases aligning to TRBD2. Looked up from germline, CDR1 is SGDLS and CDR2 is YYNGEE. Losses at the gene ends were 2 bases for V and 2 bases for J; bases not matched to a gene: 2. The CDR3 contains 16 residues. The CDR3 region has the DNA TGTGCCAGCAGCGTCGGACTAGCGGGAGACACAGATACGCAGTATTTT. This sequence encodes CASSVGLAGDTDTQYF. The variable domain in full, with the rest retrieved from reference TRBV9 and TRBJ2-3, is DSGVTQTPKHLITATGQRVTLRCSPRSGDLSVYWYQQSLDQGLQFLIQYYNGEERAKGNILERFSAQQFPDLHSELNLSSLELGDSALYFCASSVGLAGDTDTQYFGPGTRLTVL.